This T cell receptor beta chain originates from a study of CD8+ T cells in alopecia areata. Study outcomes and limitations: Shared TCR sequences were less clear between patients than in mice, possibly partly from HLA diversity.

This CDR3 spans 14 amino acids. CDR1 and CDR2 from the germline V gene are SGHRS and YFSETQ. Trimming shortened V by 4 bases and J by 9 bases, and 17 bases separated the two germline ends. Reverse transcribed after extraction, RNA yielded cDNA as the sequencing template. Assay: immunoSEQ multiplex PCR; the TCRdb copy retains only in-frame clones and omits some. The profile covers around 100,000 clones, with roughly 41% appearing a single time and roughly 1.3% taken by the ten largest. This clone was found a few times. Its antigen is still unknown. The rearrangement uses TRBV5-1 and TRBJ2-1; D possibly corresponds to TRBD2 (7 bases). This clonotype originated in a human donor with alopecia areata. The sequencing sample was made of CD4+ T cells sorted from blood. The CDR3 DNA is TGCGCCAGCAGCCCCGGACTAGAAGGGGGTGAGCAGTTCTTC. It is translated as CASSPGLEGGEQFF.